Below, 22 T cell receptor beta chains from the same sample are listed, as sequenced in a study of CD8 T cells in ankylosing spondylitis. General study points: A TCR beta motif made of 7 to 9 highly homologous variants seemed typical of ankylosing spondylitis blood.

Antigens for these TCRs are unknown. TCRdb called the 5' RACE reads again in MiXCR, with one record for every CDR3 protein. The sample includes roughly 700,000 distinct CDR3 sequences, about 20% seen only once; the top ten take about a fifth. The source material was blood, either unsorted or a sorted T cell fraction (not recorded which). These receptors all stem from a male donor with ankylosing spondylitis.

There are many counts of this clonotype. The chain employs TRBV12-3 or TRBV12-4 and TRBJ2-5, with D perhaps matching TRBD2 (5 bases). The CDR3 consists of 14 residues. Trimming removed 7 bases from V and 4 bases from J, with 16 bases in between. CDR3 amino acids: CASKDEGVRETQYF. The CDR3 DNA sequence: TGTGCCAGCAAGGACGAGGGAGTGAGAGAGACCCAGTACTTC.

The chain links TRBV7-9 to TRBJ1-2; D remains ambiguous. This CDR3 contains 12 residues. Germline V gene data show CDR1 as SEHNR and CDR2 as FQNEAQ (reference sequence). V lost 5 bases and J 4 bases, leaving 8 bases between the germline ends. CDR3 protein: CASSRDFYGYTF. The CDR3 nucleotides are TGTGCCAGCAGCAGGGATTTCTATGGCTACACCTTC.

The chain recombines TRBV7-8 with TRBJ2-3; 9 bases are a match to TRBD1. With 5 bases clipped from V and 3 bases from J, the junction kept 9 bases outside the gene matches. The CDR3 is made up of 16 amino acids. Germline V gene sequence: CDR1 SGHVS, CDR2 FQNEAQ. The chain's CDR3 is CASSHPGQGRTDTQYF. CDR3 coding DNA: TGTGCCAGCAGCCACCCGGGACAGGGAAGGACAGATACGCAGTATTTT.

This clonotype was counted a few times. The J gene is TRBJ2-5, the V gene TRBV2, with D possibly being TRBD1 or TRBD2 (5 bases each). V lost 0 bases, J lost 6 bases, and 14 bases lay in between. The CDR3 runs to 15 residues. The germline V gene encodes CDR1 SNHLY and CDR2 FYNNEI. CDR3 in DNA: TGTGCCAGCAGTGAAGCAGCAGGGCGGGTGAAGACCCAGTACTTC. The encoded protein is CASSEAAGRVKTQYF.

A few counts support this clonotype. The chain recombines TRBV18 with TRBJ2-7; D is undetermined. Germline V gene lookup returns CDR1 KGHSH and CDR2 LQKENI. The CDR3 spans 12 residues. The V gene lost 5 bases and the J gene lost 7 bases, with 12 bases spanning the gap. The CDR3 spells CASSENVDEQYF. The CDR3 DNA sequence: TGTGCCAGCTCAGAAAACGTGGATGAGCAGTACTTC. The whole variable domain, remainder taken from reference TRBV18 and TRBJ2-7, is NAGVMQNPRHLVRRRGQEARLRCSPMKGHSHVYWYRQLPEEGLKFMVYLQKENIIDESGMPKERFSAEFPKEGPSILRIQQVVRGDSAAYFCASSENVDEQYFGPGTRLTVT.

CDR3 region: CAWIGWDYSGREQFF. The CDR3 DNA follows: TGTGCCTGGATCGGGTGGGACTACTCCGGGCGTGAGCAGTTCTTC. The V and J genes are TRBV30 and TRBJ2-1, with TRBD2 identical over 7 bases. After removal of 4 bases from V and 9 bases from J, the junction contained 15 bases not matched to a gene. CDR3 length: 15 amino acids. CDR1 and CDR2 (germline): GTSNPN, SVGIG (reference sequence).

This clonotype has a handful of counts. The rearrangement joins TRBV4-2 to TRBJ1-2; D is undetermined. CDR1 is LGHNA and CDR2 is YNFKEQ in the germline V gene. This CDR3 is 12 amino acids long. Trimming removed 4 bases at V and 10 bases at J, with 13 bases between. CDR3 amino acids: CASSRSSLIYTF. Here the CDR3 DNA reads TGTGCCAGCAGCCGATCCTCCCTAATCTACACCTTC.

CDR3 nucleotides: TGTGCTAGTGGTTTGTGGGAGGGGGTCCCTGAAGCTTTCTTT. Residues: CASGLWEGVPEAFF. The V and J genes are TRBV12-5 and TRBJ1-1; maybe TRBD1 (6 bases). Germline CDR1 is LGHNT and CDR2 is FRNRAP. Trimming took off 2 bases at V and 6 bases at J, with 13 bases between the two ends. The CDR3 is 14 amino acids.

This clonotype was recorded a few times. The rearrangement uses TRBV12-3 or TRBV12-4 and TRBJ2-3, with a possible D match to TRBD1 (6 bases). The CDR3 has 14 amino acids. V lost 6 bases, J lost 1 base, and 11 bases lay in between. The CDR3 DNA reads TGTGCCAGCAGGAAAAAGGGGGGCACAGATACGCAGTATTTT. Its translation is CASRKKGGTDTQYF.

A few counts support this clonotype. The V gene is TRBV20-1, the J gene TRBJ1-1; 7 bases are shared with TRBD1. CDR1 DFQATT and CDR2 SNEGSKA come from the germline V gene (reference sequence). V was pared by 6 bases and J by 0 bases, with 7 bases of the junction left unmatched. The CDR3 is 14 amino acids. CDR3 nucleotide sequence: TGCAGTGCCTACCCGGGACAGTTGAACACTGAAGCTTTCTTT. Its translation: CSAYPGQLNTEAFF.

This clonotype occurred a few times. The V gene is TRBV12-3 or TRBV12-4, the J gene TRBJ2-3; a possible D gene is TRBD1 (5 bases). The CDR3 loop spans 14 amino acids. V lost 5 bases, J lost 4 bases, and 13 bases lay in between. The CDR3 bases are TGTGCCAGCAGTGGGGCCCTCCTGGCAGATACGCAGTATTTT. It codes for CASSGALLADTQYF.

This clonotype was seen more than once but under ten times. The chain couples TRBV7-9 to TRBJ2-2; D may be TRBD2 (5 bases). Per germline, CDR1 SEHNR and CDR2 FQNEAQ (reference sequence). The CDR3 sequence is 14 residues long. V lost 9 bases, J lost 8 bases, and 19 bases lay in between. CDR3 bases: TGTGCCAGTTCCGACCCCAGTCCGGGGGGGGAGCTGTTTTTT. Translated, it gives CASSDPSPGGELFF.

This chain uses TRBV6-1 with TRBJ2-5; 7 positions agree with TRBD2. Germline V lookup: CDR1 MNHNS, CDR2 SASEGT. Trimming removed 8 bases from V and 5 bases from J; junction bases left unmatched: 14. This CDR3 is 15 amino acids long. CDR3 DNA sequence: TGTGCCAGCGGTAAGGACTCGGCAGCGGGGGAGACCCAGTACTTC. This gives the protein CASGKDSAAGETQYF.

The chain couples TRBV6-1 to TRBJ1-3; 7 nucleotides line up with TRBD1. Unmatched junction bases numbered 6, after V lost 8 bases and J lost 2 bases. The germline V gene encodes CDR1 MNHNS and CDR2 SASEGT. The CDR3 runs to 14 residues. CDR3 sequence reads: CASWDRRTGNTIYF. CDR3 nucleotide sequence: TGTGCCAGCTGGGACAGACGGACTGGAAACACCATATATTTT.

The chain employs TRBV24-1 and TRBJ2-5; D uncertain. V was trimmed by 5 bases and J by 1 base, leaving 10 bases between them. The germline gives CDR1 KGHDR, CDR2 SFDVKD. The CDR3 covers 14 residues. CDR3 residues: CATSAGSGQETQYF. CDR3 coding DNA: TGTGCCACCAGTGCTGGCTCGGGCCAAGAGACCCAGTACTTC.

The CDR3 sequence is CASSEGPRNVQYF. In nucleotides, the CDR3 is TGTGCCAGCAGTGAGGGACCGAGGAACGTTCAGTACTTC. This chain links TRBV2 with TRBJ2-4; D may match TRBD1 or TRBD2 (5 bases each). The CDR3 sequence is 13 residues long. Germline values: CDR1 SNHLY, CDR2 FYNNEI. V was clipped by 3 bases and J by 11 bases, with 14 bases between them.

V and J are TRBV5-5 and TRBJ2-1; 11 bases are shared with TRBD2. Germline loops: CDR1 SGHKS, CDR2 YYEKEE (reference sequence). This CDR3 contains 17 residues. V was pared by 4 bases and J by 4 bases, with 10 bases of the junction left unmatched. CDR3: CASSTIAGGYVYNEQFF. CDR3 nucleotides: TGTGCCAGCAGCACTATAGCGGGAGGGTACGTGTACAATGAGCAGTTCTTC.

Only one count was recorded for this clonotype. This chain connects TRBV20-1 to TRBJ2-3, with D possibly being TRBD1 (6 bases). Looked up from germline, CDR1 is DFQATT and CDR2 is SNEGSKA (reference sequence). V was clipped by 0 bases and J by 3 bases, with 13 bases between them. The CDR3 loop spans 15 amino acids. CDR3 sequence: CSARDPGEGTDTQYF. The DNA for the CDR3 is TGCAGTGCTAGAGATCCAGGGGAAGGGACAGATACGCAGTATTTT.

In this sample, this clonotype turned up many times. The chain links TRBV29-1 to TRBJ2-7; D unresolved. The length of the CDR3 is 11 residues. From germline, CDR1 is SQVTM and CDR2 ANQGSEA. V was clipped by 4 bases and J by 3 bases, with 7 bases between them. The CDR3 DNA follows: TGCAGCGTTGTACAGCACTACGAGCAGTACTTC. Translated: CSVVQHYEQYF.

The chain combines TRBV6-2 or TRBV6-3 with TRBJ2-7; 7 positions agree with TRBD1. The CDR3 runs 16 residues. J lost 2 bases, V lost 0 bases, and 7 bases had no gene match. Germline CDR1 reads MNHEY; CDR2 reads SVGEGT. CDR3 residues: CASSYSPGQLTYEQYF. The CDR3 coding sequence is TGTGCCAGCAGTTACTCCCCGGGACAGCTGACCTACGAGCAGTACTTC.

This clonotype occurred many times. This chain joins TRBV5-1 and TRBJ2-7, with 10 bases lining up with TRBD2. The CDR3 is made up of 15 amino acids. Germline CDR1 reads SGHRS; CDR2 reads YFSETQ. Trimming at V came to 1 base and at J to 2 bases, leaving 3 bases not matched to a gene. CDR3 coding DNA: TGCGCCAGCAGCTTGACTAGCGGGACCACCTACGAGCAGTACTTC. It specifies CASSLTSGTTYEQYF.

The J gene is TRBJ2-1, the V gene TRBV15; 8 bases match TRBD2. CDR3 length equals 15 residues. CDR1 and CDR2 from the germline V gene are LNHNV and YYDKDF (reference sequence). V lost 4 bases to trimming and J lost 0 bases; unmatched junction nucleotides: 2. CDR3 amino acids: CATSISGNSYNEQFF. The CDR3 nucleotides read TGTGCCACCAGCATTAGCGGGAACTCCTACAATGAGCAGTTCTTC.